Below are 21 T cell receptor beta chains sequenced from a single sample in a study of cytomegalovirus exposure and HLA in healthy donors (dated by TCRdb to about 2017). The library was made by the immunoSEQ multiplex PCR assay. TCRdb took this table from immuneACCESS and kept in-frame rearrangements with V and J called. Such tables lack part of the clones; where checked against another copy, unresolved V genes explain under half of the gap, and the rest is unexplained. This sample lists about 140,000 clones; 86% were detected once. The ten largest clones represent nearly 3% of the sample. Source material: PBMCs. The receptors shown here come from a man aged 18 to 30 in good health and CMV-seronegative.

The chain combines TRBV19 with TRBJ1-1; possibly TRBD1 for D (5 bases). The length of the CDR3 is 15 residues. Trimming removed 7 bases at V and 1 base at J, with 16 bases between. Looked up from germline, CDR1 is LNHDA and CDR2 is SQIVND (reference sequence). CDR3: CASKPGGGTNTEAFF. The DNA for the CDR3 is TGTGCCAGTAAACCCGGGGGGGGAACGAACACTGAAGCTTTCTTT.

The J gene is TRBJ1-1, the V gene TRBV5-5; weak D call: TRBD1 (5 bases). V lost 2 bases to trimming and J lost 1 base, with 6 bases between them. Germline CDR1 SGHKS, CDR2 YYEKEE (reference sequence). This CDR3 is built from 13 residues. CDR3 bases: TGTGCCAGCAGCTTTGGGGCGAACACTGAAGCTTTCTTT. Translated, it gives CASSFGANTEAFF.

The chain uses TRBV15 and TRBJ1-5; 7 positions match TRBD1. Unmatched junction bases numbered 3, after V lost 0 bases and J lost 1 base. The germline V gene has CDR1 LNHNV and CDR2 YYDKDF (reference sequence). The CDR3 extends over 16 amino acids. CDR3 sequence reads: CATSRDKDRSNQPQHF. The CDR3 nucleotides are TGTGCCACCAGCAGAGATAAGGACAGGAGCAATCAGCCCCAGCATTTT.

This chain joins TRBV6-1 and TRBJ1-5; tentative D call: TRBD1 (6 bases). Trimming removed 3 bases at V and 4 bases at J, with 16 bases between. CDR3 length: 16 residues. The germline V gene encodes CDR1 MNHNS and CDR2 SASEGT. CDR3 coding DNA: TGTGCCAGCAGTGATAGAACCCAGGGGCGGAATCAGCCCCAGCATTTT. It translates to CASSDRTQGRNQPQHF.

The gene calls are TRBV6-5 and TRBJ1-5, with a possible D match to TRBD1 (5 bases). The ends were cut back, 0 bases at V and 7 bases at J, with 13 bases in the middle. The CDR3 is 15 amino acids. The germline V gene encodes CDR1 MNHEY and CDR2 SVGAGI. Here the CDR3 DNA reads TGTGCCAGCAGTTACTCGCAGGGTCAGAGGCAGCCCCAGCATTTT. Translating it yields CASSYSQGQRQPQHF.

V usage is TRBV4-1 and J usage is TRBJ1-4; TRBD1 might be the D (5 bases). The CDR3 extends over 19 amino acids. Deletions cut 1 base from V and 2 bases from J, with 20 bases between. CDR1 and CDR2 (germline): MGHRA, YSYEKL. CDR3 nucleotide sequence: TGCGCCAGCAGCCAAGCGATTGGGGAGGGACGTCTTACTAATGAAAAACTGTTTTTT. Encoded protein: CASSQAIGEGRLTNEKLFF.

A single count supports this clone. This chain joins TRBV5-4 and TRBJ2-5; 10 positions agree with TRBD2. Germline trimming cut 3 bases from V and 5 bases from J; bases unmatched to any gene: 7. This CDR3 comprises 15 residues. The V gene's germline CDR1 is SGHNT and CDR2 YYREEE (reference sequence). The CDR3 here is CASSSQREGRETQYF. The CDR3 DNA reads as TGTGCCAGCAGCTCTCAGCGGGAGGGGAGGGAGACCCAGTACTTC.

The V and J genes are TRBV5-1 and TRBJ2-5; 7 positions match TRBD1. This CDR3 is 15 amino acids long. Looked up from germline, CDR1 is SGHRS and CDR2 is YFSETQ. V trimming: 4 bases; J trimming: 5 bases; junction bases outside the gene matches: 11. CDR3 DNA: TGCGCCAGCAGCGTTGGGACAGATTGGCGGGAGACCCAGTACTTC. Its protein is CASSVGTDWRETQYF.

The chain combines TRBV7-6 with TRBJ2-1; no reliable D call. The CDR3 is made up of 14 amino acids. The germline gives CDR1 SGHVS, CDR2 FNYEAQ. Trimming took off 5 bases at V and 8 bases at J, with 16 bases between the two ends. The CDR3 sequence: CASSNPLPADEQFF. In DNA, the CDR3 is TGTGCCAGCAGCAACCCCTTACCGGCGGATGAGCAGTTCTTC.

The rearrangement links TRBV6-1 to TRBJ1-5, with no clear D. Germline assignment: CDR1 MNHNS and CDR2 SASEGT. V was shortened by 2 bases and J by 4 bases, with 12 bases between the two germline ends. CDR3 size: 15 residues. The CDR3 loop reads CASSEHPGGNQPQHF. CDR3 nucleotide sequence: TGTGCCAGCAGTGAACATCCAGGTGGAAATCAGCCCCAGCATTTT.

As for this clone: Sequence at one end of the junction differs from germline and may be a read error. The rearrangement joins TRBV9 to TRBJ1-2; D remains unclear. This CDR3 spans 12 amino acids. Germline CDR1 is SGDLS and CDR2 is YYNGEE. The CDR3 is CASSVQTGTEFF. CDR3 sequence (DNA): TGTGCCAGCAGCGTCCAGACGGGAACGGAGTTCTTC.

This rearrangement joins TRBV28 to TRBJ2-5; TRBD1 matches 9 bases. V lost 6 bases, J lost 5 bases, and 4 bases stayed unmatched. Germline loops: CDR1 MDHEN, CDR2 SYDVKM. The length of the CDR3 is 13 residues. This chain's CDR3 is CASSTGQGETQYF. CDR3 nucleotides: TGTGCCAGCAGCACGGGACAGGGCGAGACCCAGTACTTC.

The rearrangement links TRBV5-6 to TRBJ1-1; 7 positions agree with TRBD1. There are 13 residues in the CDR3. J gave up 10 bases and V 0 bases, and 6 bases lay outside the gene matches. Looked up from germline, CDR1 is SGHDT and CDR2 is YYEEEE. Here the CDR3 reads CASSLAGAGGAFF. CDR3 nucleotide sequence: TGTGCCAGCAGCTTGGCTGGGGCAGGGGGAGCTTTCTTT.

The chain is built from TRBV18 and TRBJ2-2; D gene uncertain. The V and J ends lost 3 bases and 3 bases respectively, with 11 bases between them. The CDR3 extends over 15 amino acids. Germline loops: CDR1 KGHSH, CDR2 LQKENI. This CDR3 reads CASSPSTSDTGELFF. CDR3 DNA: TGTGCCAGCTCACCGTCCACGTCGGACACCGGGGAGCTGTTTTTT.

This chain connects TRBV2 to TRBJ2-7; a possible D gene is TRBD2 (5 bases). Trimming stripped 0 bases from V and 7 bases from J, with 16 bases between. This CDR3 region has 15 residues. Germline V gene data show CDR1 as SNHLY and CDR2 as FYNNEI. The CDR3 coding sequence is TGTGCCAGCAGTGAAGCGCAAGGGATTCGGGATGAGCAGTACTTC. Its protein product is CASSEAQGIRDEQYF.

V is TRBV11-2 and J is TRBJ2-2, with 12 bases lining up with TRBD2. This CDR3 region has 16 residues. V trimming: 4 bases; J trimming: 4 bases; junction bases outside the gene matches: 4. The germline CDR1 and CDR2 sequences are SGHAT and FQNNGV. The CDR3 is CASSSLTSGGTGELFF. In DNA, the CDR3 is TGTGCCAGCAGCTCCCTGACTAGCGGGGGCACCGGGGAGCTGTTTTTT.

The V gene is TRBV6-6, the J gene TRBJ2-7, with D perhaps matching TRBD2 (6 bases). Trimming pared 5 bases from V and 3 bases from J, leaving 17 bases between. Per the germline V gene, CDR1 is MNHNY and CDR2 is SVGAGI (reference sequence). The CDR3 loop spans 15 amino acids. This CDR3 is CASSDTTRGFYEQYF. In nucleotides, the CDR3 is TGTGCCAGCAGTGACACGACCCGGGGGTTCTACGAGCAGTACTTC.

V and J are TRBV7-2 and TRBJ1-1; D remains ambiguous. The CDR3 is made up of 16 amino acids. Germline loops: CDR1 SGHTA, CDR2 FQGNSA. V was clipped by 5 bases and J by 1 base, with 17 bases between them. The CDR3: CASSPSWSGRNTEAFF. The CDR3 region has the DNA TGTGCCAGCAGCCCAAGCTGGTCGGGTCGGAACACTGAAGCTTTCTTT.

This clone was observed once. The rearrangement links TRBV18 to TRBJ2-1, with 10 bases identical to TRBD1. From germline, CDR1 is KGHSH and CDR2 LQKENI. The CDR3 runs 18 residues. Unmatched junction bases numbered 14, after V lost 3 bases and J lost 6 bases. CDR3 region: CASSPRLPGGTGVNEQFF. CDR3 bases: TGTGCCAGCTCACCCCGATTACCCGGTGGGACAGGGGTCAATGAGCAGTTCTTC.

The DNA of the CDR3 is TGTGCCAGCAGCGCCAATCGAGGACAAACTCACGGGGAGGAACTGTTTTTT. As protein: CASSANRGQTHGEELFF. The rearrangement uses TRBV7-9 and TRBJ1-4, with D perhaps TRBD1 (5 bases). CDR1 is SEHNR and CDR2 is FQNEAQ in the germline V gene (reference sequence). The CDR3 runs 17 residues. V gave up 5 bases and J gave up 12 bases, with 28 bases separating them.

The rearrangement uses TRBV2 and TRBJ2-5, with 8 bases that match TRBD2. Trimming cost V 6 bases and J 4 bases; bases outside gene matches: 7. Germline CDR1 is SNHLY and CDR2 is FYNNEI. The CDR3 length is 14 residues. The CDR3 nucleotides are TGTGCCAGCAGCAGTAGCGGGACGGGAGAGACCCAGTACTTC. As protein: CASSSSGTGETQYF.